This is a list of T cell receptor beta chains from one sample in a study of cytomegalovirus exposure and HLA in healthy donors. Sequencing was performed with immunoSEQ multiplex PCR; in TCRdb, only in-frame clones are kept and a portion is missing. The sample records about 200,000 clones, more than 65% being singletons. Sequencing was performed on PBMCs. The receptors come from a woman between 25 and 40 years old in good health and CMV-seronegative. Each CDR3 is given with its conserved first and last residue. A D gene is named only where the DNA matches it firmly. A clone size is listed for some rows: how often the clone was seen (once, few, many), or a class if it is expanded.

j_call,d_call,v_call,clone_size,cdr3_nt,cdr3_aa
TRBJ1-4,NA,TRBV27,NA,TGTGCCAGCAGTGGTCGAGGGAGGAGTGAAAAACTGTTTTTT,CASSGRGRSEKLFF
TRBJ2-4,TRBD1,TRBV11-2,NA,TGTGCCAGCAGCCCTACACAGGGGACCAAAAACATTCAGTACTTC,CASSPTQGTKNIQYF
TRBJ2-7,TRBD2,TRBV2,NA,TGTGCCAGCAGTGAAATGGTTAGCGGGGTAGGGGAGCAGTACTTC,CASSEMVSGVGEQYF
TRBJ1-1,NA,TRBV19,NA,TGTGCCACTTCGCAGCCTTCCCGGAGAATGAACACTGAAGCTTTCTTT,CATSQPSRRMNTEAFF
TRBJ1-1,NA,TRBV29-1,NA,TGCAGCTCCTGTGACAGGCGCGGGGGCACTGAAGCTTTCTTT,CSSCDRRGGTEAFF
TRBJ2-5,NA,TRBV7-8,NA,TGTGCCAGCACCCTTCGACTGGCCCGGGAGACCCAGTACTTC,CASTLRLARETQYF
TRBJ1-4,TRBD1,TRBV7-6,NA,TGTGCCAGCAGCCCAGGGGGACAGGGCATATTCCGAGGGGAAAAACTGTTTTTT,CASSPGGQGIFRGEKLFF
TRBJ2-5,TRBD1,TRBV18,NA,TGTGCCAGCTCAGCCCGACAGGGGGGACAAGAGACCCAGTACTTC,CASSARQGGQETQYF
TRBJ1-1,NA,TRBV5-1,NA,TGCGCCAGCAGCTTGGACGTGGGGGGGGTGAACACTGAAGCTTTCTTT,CASSLDVGGVNTEAFF
TRBJ2-1,NA,TRBV19,NA,TGTGCCAGTAGTAAACAAGCGCTCTCCTACAATGAGCAGTTCTTC,CASSKQALSYNEQFF
TRBJ1-2,NA,TRBV6-1,NA,TGTGCCAGCAGTGAAATGAGATTCTATGGCTACACCTTC,CASSEMRFYGYTF
TRBJ1-5,TRBD1,TRBV6-6,NA,TGTGCCAGCAGTTACTCGGGGACAGATAGCAATCAGCCCCAGCATTTT,CASSYSGTDSNQPQHF
TRBJ2-7,TRBD2,TRBV7-9,few,TGTGCCAGCAGCTTAGTCCCACTAGCGGCCTACGAGCAGTACTTC,CASSLVPLAAYEQYF
TRBJ1-1,NA,TRBV19,NA,TGTGCCAGTAGTATTAGTGTGAACACTGAAGCTTTCTTT,CASSISVNTEAFF
TRBJ1-2,TRBD1,TRBV4-2,NA,TGTGCCAGCAGCCGCTTGACAGGGCACTATGGCTACACCTTC,CASSRLTGHYGYTF
TRBJ2-7,TRBD1,TRBV5-1,NA,TGCGCCAGCAGCTTGGTAGGACAGGGGGCCAACTACGAGCAGTACTTC,CASSLVGQGANYEQYF
TRBJ2-7,NA,TRBV5-1,few,TGCGCCAGCAGCTTGGTTTGGCAGGGTTCCTACGAGCAGTACTTC,CASSLVWQGSYEQYF
TRBJ2-3,NA,TRBV7-3,NA,TGTGCCAGCAGCTCAAGGGGGGGCCAGGCAGATACGCAGTATTTT,CASSSRGGQADTQYF
TRBJ2-5,TRBD1,TRBV10-3,NA,TGTGCCATCAGTGTAGGGGGACAGGGCCAAGAGACCCAGTACTTC,CAISVGGQGQETQYF
TRBJ2-1,NA,TRBV5-1,NA,TGCGCCAGCAGCTTGGTAGGGGCGCAGGGGACCAATGAGCAGTTCTTC,CASSLVGAQGTNEQFF
TRBJ1-5,TRBD1,TRBV12-5,NA,TGTGCTAGTGGTTTGGTAGAGGGGGCGGTTTCTAGCAATCAGCCCCAGCATTTT,CASGLVEGAVSSNQPQHF
TRBJ2-5,TRBD1,TRBV5-4,NA,TGTGCCAGCAGCGTCAACAGGGGGCGAGAAGAGACCCAGTACTTC,CASSVNRGREETQYF
TRBJ2-7,NA,TRBV6-6,NA,TGTGCCAGCAGTTACTCCTCACAGGGATACGAGCAGTACTTC,CASSYSSQGYEQYF
TRBJ1-1,NA,TRBV7-9,NA,TGTGCCAGCAGCTTTGAGCCCGGGGGTTTATCAGACACTGAAGCTTTCTTT,CASSFEPGGLSDTEAFF
TRBJ1-1,NA,TRBV4-3,few,TGCGCCAGCAGCCAAGATACCGGGAACACTGAAGCTTTCTTT,CASSQDTGNTEAFF
TRBJ2-7,TRBD2,TRBV6-5,NA,TGTGCCAGCAGTTACTCCAGGACTAGCGGGAGAAACGAGCAGTACTTC,CASSYSRTSGRNEQYF
TRBJ2-7,TRBD1,TRBV27,NA,TGTGCCAGCCGCTGGGGCACGGGACAGACCTACGAGCAGTACTTC,CASRWGTGQTYEQYF